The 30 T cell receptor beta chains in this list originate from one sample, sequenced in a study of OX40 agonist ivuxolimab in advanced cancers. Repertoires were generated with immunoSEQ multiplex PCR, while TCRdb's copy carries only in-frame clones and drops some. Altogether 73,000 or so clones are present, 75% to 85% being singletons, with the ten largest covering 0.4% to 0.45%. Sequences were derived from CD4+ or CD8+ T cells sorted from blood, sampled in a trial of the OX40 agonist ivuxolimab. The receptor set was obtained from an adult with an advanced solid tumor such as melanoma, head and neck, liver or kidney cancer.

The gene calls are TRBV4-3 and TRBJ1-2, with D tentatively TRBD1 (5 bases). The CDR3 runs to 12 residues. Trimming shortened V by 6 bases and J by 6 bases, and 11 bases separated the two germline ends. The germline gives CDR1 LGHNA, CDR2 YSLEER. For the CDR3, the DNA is TGCGCCAGCAGTCTCGGGGGGGATGGCTACACCTTC. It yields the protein CASSLGGDGYTF.

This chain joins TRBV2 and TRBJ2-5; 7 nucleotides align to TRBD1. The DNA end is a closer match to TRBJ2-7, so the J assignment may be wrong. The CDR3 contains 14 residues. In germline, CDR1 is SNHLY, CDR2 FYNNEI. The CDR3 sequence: CASTDRQGPLEQYF. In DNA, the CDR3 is TGTGCCAGCACCGATAGACAGGGACCACTCGAGCAGTACTTC.

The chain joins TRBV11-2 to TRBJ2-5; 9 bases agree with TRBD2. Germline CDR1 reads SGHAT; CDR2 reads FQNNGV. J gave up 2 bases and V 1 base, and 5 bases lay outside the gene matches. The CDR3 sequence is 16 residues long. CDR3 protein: CASSLGGAGGQETQYF. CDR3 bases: TGTGCCAGCAGCTTAGGAGGAGCGGGGGGACAAGAGACCCAGTACTTC.

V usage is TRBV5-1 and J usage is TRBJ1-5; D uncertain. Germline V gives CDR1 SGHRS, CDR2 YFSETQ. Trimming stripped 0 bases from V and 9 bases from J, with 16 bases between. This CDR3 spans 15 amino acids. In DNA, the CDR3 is TGCGCCAGCAGCTTGGGATCTGTAGAACCGCGGCCCCAGCATTTT. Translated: CASSLGSVEPRPQHF.

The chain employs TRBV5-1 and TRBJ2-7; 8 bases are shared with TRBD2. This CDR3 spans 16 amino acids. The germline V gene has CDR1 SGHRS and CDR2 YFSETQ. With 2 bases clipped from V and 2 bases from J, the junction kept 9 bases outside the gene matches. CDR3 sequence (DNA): TGCGCCAGCAGCTTTGAACAGCGGGGGACCCCCTACGAGCAGTACTTC. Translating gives CASSFEQRGTPYEQYF.

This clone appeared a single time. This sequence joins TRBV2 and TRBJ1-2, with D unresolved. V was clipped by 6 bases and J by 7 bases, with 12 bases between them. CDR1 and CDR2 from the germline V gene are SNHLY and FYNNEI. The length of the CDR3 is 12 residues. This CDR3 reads CASSPYSGGYTF. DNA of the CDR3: TGTGCCAGCAGCCCTTACTCGGGTGGCTACACCTTC.

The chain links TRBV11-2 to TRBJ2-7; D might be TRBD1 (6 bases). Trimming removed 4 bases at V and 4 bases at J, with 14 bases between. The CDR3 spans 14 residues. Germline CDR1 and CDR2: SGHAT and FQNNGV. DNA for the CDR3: TGTGCCAGCAGCTCCAAACAGGGTTTTTACGAGCAGTACTTC. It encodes CASSSKQGFYEQYF.

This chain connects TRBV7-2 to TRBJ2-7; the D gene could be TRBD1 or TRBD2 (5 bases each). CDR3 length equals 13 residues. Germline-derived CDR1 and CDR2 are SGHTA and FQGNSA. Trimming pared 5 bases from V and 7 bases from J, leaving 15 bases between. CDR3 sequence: CASSLGPSREQYF. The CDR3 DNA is TGTGCCAGCAGCCTGGGACCATCTAGGGAGCAGTACTTC.

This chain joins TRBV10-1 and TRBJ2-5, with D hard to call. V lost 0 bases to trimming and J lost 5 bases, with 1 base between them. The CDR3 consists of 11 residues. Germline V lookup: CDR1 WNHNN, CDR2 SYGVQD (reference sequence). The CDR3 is CASSESETQYF. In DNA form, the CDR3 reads TGCGCCAGCAGTGAGTCCGAGACCCAGTACTTC.

CDR3: CAWSVGENIQYF. Here the CDR3 DNA reads TGTGCCTGGAGCGTAGGGGAAAACATTCAGTACTTC. V usage is TRBV30 and J usage is TRBJ2-4, with D perhaps TRBD1 (5 bases). Germline CDR1 and CDR2: GTSNPN and SVGIG (reference sequence). This CDR3 has 12 amino acids. The V gene lost 3 bases and the J gene lost 5 bases, with 8 bases spanning the gap.

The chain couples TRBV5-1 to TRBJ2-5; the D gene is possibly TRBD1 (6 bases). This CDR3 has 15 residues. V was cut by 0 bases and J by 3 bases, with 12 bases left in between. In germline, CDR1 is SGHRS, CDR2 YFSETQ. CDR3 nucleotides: TGCGCCAGCAGCTTGGTGACAGGTACTAAAGAGACCCAGTACTTC. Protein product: CASSLVTGTKETQYF.

The CDR3 here is CASSPLIPGRQAFF. CDR3 nucleotide sequence: TGTGCCAGCAGCCCTTTAATCCCGGGCCGGCAGGCTTTCTTT. The V gene is TRBV11-2, the J gene TRBJ1-1; D gene ambiguous. CDR3 length: 14 residues. Germline V gives CDR1 SGHAT, CDR2 FQNNGV. With 5 bases removed from V and 11 bases from J, the gap between germline ends came to 21 bases.

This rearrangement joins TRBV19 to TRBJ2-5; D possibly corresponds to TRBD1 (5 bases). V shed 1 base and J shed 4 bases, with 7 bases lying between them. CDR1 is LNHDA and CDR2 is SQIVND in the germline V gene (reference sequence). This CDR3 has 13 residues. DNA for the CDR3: TGTGCCAGTAGTATAGGGCAGGGAGAGACCCAGTACTTC. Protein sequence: CASSIGQGETQYF.

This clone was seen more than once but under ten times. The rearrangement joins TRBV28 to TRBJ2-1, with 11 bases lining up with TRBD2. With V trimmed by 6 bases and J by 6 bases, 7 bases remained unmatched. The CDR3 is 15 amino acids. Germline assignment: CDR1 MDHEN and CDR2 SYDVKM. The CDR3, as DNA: TGTGCCAGCAGGGTAGCGGGGGGGCCTTTCAATGAGCAGTTCTTC. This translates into CASRVAGGPFNEQFF.

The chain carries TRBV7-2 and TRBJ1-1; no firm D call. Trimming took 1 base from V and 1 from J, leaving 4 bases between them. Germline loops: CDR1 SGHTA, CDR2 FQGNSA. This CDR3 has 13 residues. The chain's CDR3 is CASSLVTNTEAFF. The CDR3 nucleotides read TGTGCCAGCAGCTTAGTCACGAACACTGAAGCTTTCTTT.

CDR3 sequence: CAISESGGFAGNTIYF. The CDR3 DNA reads TGTGCCATCAGTGAGTCGGGGGGATTCGCTGGAAACACCATATATTTT. V gene TRBV10-3 combines with J gene TRBJ1-3; D is perhaps TRBD1 (5 bases). CDR1 ENHRY and CDR2 SYGVKD come from the germline V gene. This CDR3 contains 16 residues. V lost 0 bases and J 2 bases, leaving 11 bases between the germline ends.

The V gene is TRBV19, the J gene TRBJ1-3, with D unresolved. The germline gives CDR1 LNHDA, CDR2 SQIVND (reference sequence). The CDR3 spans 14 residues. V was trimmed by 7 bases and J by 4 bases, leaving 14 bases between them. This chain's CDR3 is CASTPTPAGNTIYF. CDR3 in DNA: TGTGCCAGTACCCCCACACCTGCGGGAAACACCATATATTTT.

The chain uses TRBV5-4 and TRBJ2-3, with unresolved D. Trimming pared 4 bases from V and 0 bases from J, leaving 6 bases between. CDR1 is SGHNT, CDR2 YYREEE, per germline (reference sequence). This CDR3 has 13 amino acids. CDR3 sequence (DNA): TGTGCCAGCAGCGATTGGAGCACAGATACGCAGTATTTT. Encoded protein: CASSDWSTDTQYF.

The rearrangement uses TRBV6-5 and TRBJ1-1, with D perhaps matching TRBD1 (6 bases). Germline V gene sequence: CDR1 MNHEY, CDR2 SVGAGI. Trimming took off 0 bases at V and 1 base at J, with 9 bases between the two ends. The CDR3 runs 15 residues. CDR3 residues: CASSYSGGPNTEAFF. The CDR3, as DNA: TGTGCCAGCAGTTACTCGGGGGGCCCGAACACTGAAGCTTTCTTT.

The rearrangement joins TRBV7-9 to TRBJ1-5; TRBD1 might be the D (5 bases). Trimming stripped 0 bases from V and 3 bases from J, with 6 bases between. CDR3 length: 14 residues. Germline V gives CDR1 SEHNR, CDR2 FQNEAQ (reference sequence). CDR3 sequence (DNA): TGTGCCAGCAGCTTAGCCAGGGACAATCAGCCCCAGCATTTT. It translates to CASSLARDNQPQHF.

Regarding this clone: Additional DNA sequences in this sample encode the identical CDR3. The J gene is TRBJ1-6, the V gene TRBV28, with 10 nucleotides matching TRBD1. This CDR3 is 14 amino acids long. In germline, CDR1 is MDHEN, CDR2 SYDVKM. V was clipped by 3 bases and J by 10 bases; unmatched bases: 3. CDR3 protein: CASSFRDRGSPLHF. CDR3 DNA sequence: TGTGCCAGCAGTTTCCGGGACAGGGGATCACCCCTCCACTTT.

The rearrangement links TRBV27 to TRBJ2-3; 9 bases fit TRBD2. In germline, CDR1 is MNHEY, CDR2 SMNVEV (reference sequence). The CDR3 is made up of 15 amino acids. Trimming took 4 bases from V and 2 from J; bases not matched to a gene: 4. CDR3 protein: CASSSASGITDTQYF. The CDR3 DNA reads TGTGCCAGCAGTTCAGCTAGCGGGATCACAGATACGCAGTATTTT.

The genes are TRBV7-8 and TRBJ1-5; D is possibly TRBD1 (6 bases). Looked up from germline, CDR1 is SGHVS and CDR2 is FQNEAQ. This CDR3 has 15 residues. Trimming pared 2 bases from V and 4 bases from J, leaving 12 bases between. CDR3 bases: TGTGCCAGCAGCTTATCGGGGGGCTGGAATCAGCCCCAGCATTTT. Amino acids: CASSLSGGWNQPQHF.

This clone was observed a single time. Written as DNA, the CDR3 is TGTGCCAGCAGTTCCAGCGGGTCGGCCCAAGAGCAGTTCTTC. Protein product: CASSSSGSAQEQFF. This chain joins TRBV28 and TRBJ2-1; weak D call: TRBD2 (6 bases). Germline V lookup: CDR1 MDHEN, CDR2 SYDVKM. Trimming stripped 4 bases from V and 10 bases from J, with 17 bases between. CDR3 length equals 14 residues.

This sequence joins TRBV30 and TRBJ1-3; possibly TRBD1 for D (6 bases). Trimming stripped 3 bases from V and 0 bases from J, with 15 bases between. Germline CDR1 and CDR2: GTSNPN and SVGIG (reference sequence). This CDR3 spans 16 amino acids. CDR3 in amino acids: CAWSPSGAPSGNTIYF. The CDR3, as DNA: TGTGCCTGGAGCCCATCAGGGGCACCCTCTGGAAACACCATATATTTT.

The CDR3 sequence is CAISRGGGAYNEQFF. The CDR3 nucleotides read TGTGCCATCAGCCGTGGCGGGGGGGCCTACAATGAGCAGTTCTTC. This sequence joins TRBV10-3 and TRBJ2-1; 9 positions agree with TRBD2. This CDR3 is built from 15 residues. V dropped 6 bases and J dropped 2; count of bases not matched to a gene: 5. The germline gives CDR1 ENHRY, CDR2 SYGVKD.

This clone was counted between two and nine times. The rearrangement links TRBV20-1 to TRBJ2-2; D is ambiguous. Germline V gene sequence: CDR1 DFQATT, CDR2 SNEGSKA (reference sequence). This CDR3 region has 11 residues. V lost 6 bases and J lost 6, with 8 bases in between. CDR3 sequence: CSAWAAGELFF. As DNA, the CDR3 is TGCAGTGCGTGGGCCGCCGGGGAGCTGTTTTTT.

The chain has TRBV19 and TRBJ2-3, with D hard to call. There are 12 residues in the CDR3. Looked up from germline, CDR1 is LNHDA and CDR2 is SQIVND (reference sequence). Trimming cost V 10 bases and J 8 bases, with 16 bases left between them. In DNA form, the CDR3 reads TGTGCCACCTCAGAATACCAGAGTACGCAGTATTTT. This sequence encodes CATSEYQSTQYF.

The CDR3 region has the DNA TGTGCCAGCAGTGACTTTTACAGACAGGGCTTTAGCGAGCAGTACGTC. It specifies CASSDFYRQGFSEQYV. V usage is TRBV6-1 and J usage is TRBJ2-7, with 7 bases matching TRBD1. J gave up 6 bases and V 3 bases, and 14 bases lay outside the gene matches. Germline CDR1 is MNHNS and CDR2 is SASEGT. CDR3 length: 16 residues.

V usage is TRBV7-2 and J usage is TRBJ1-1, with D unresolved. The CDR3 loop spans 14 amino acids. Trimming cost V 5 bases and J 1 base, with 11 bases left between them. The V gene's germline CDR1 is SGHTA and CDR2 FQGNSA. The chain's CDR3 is CASSDRRGNTEAFF. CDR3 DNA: TGTGCCAGCAGCGACCGACGCGGGAACACTGAAGCTTTCTTT.